These T cell receptor beta chains were read from a single sample in a study of cytomegalovirus exposure and HLA in healthy donors. TCRdb keeps only in-frame clones here, not all; method: immunoSEQ multiplex PCR. The table lists some 140,000 clones, 70% to 80% of them singletons, with around 2% in the top ten. Specimen: PBMCs. Receptors were obtained from a man aged 25 to 40 in good health and CMV-seronegative. Both conserved end residues are part of each CDR3.

v_call cdr3_aa
TRBV7-9 CASSSRFREAGNTIYF
TRBV30 CAWSGRGARSPLHF
TRBV2 CASKGQGSGNQPQHF
TRBV7-2 CASSLAAAADARYEQYF
TRBV7-9 CASSPARVRSTDTQYF
TRBV27 CATGIGPGGGNEQFF
TRBV5-5 CASSVTGQGPQHF
TRBV28 CASSFFSGATGELFF
TRBV27 CASSFTPGQGTDTQYF
TRBV7-2 CASSRGWREGPDQETQYF
TRBV30 CAWSVLAGGTDTQYF
TRBV6-5 CASSTQGAQPQHF
TRBV28 CASSRGGAEQYF
TRBV25-1 CASSERAGLNEQYF
TRBV2 CASRATSLIGEAFF
TRBV20-1 CSAGGVGYTF
TRBV5-1 CASSFQALPNEQFF
TRBV6-5 CASSYRDSPWNIQYF
TRBV29-1 CSVNQGAGYTF
TRBV7-9 CASTLGQGGDTQYF
TRBV9 CASSARDRAGGNTIYF
TRBV29-1 CSVLYPGQGGGYTF
TRBV29-1 CSTAKDTAGAEQYF
TRBV7-2 CASSSTGGEFEQYF
TRBV5-5 CASSLVGGAGANVLTF
TRBV27 CASSLVWPGYEQYF
TRBV19 CASSNGDETSPYNEQFF
TRBV5-1 CASSYDREFAGTQYF
TRBV6-4 CASSLAGEVNEQFF
TRBV29-1 CSVGGLAEAFF
TRBV30 CAAGGVNTEAFF
TRBV28 CASKTGTGWEPQYF
TRBV7-9 CASSSQTGFYEQYF
TRBV7-6 CASSLTGATNQPQHF
TRBV29-1 CSGSDRGYGYTF
TRBV11-2 CASSFSVNTEAFF
TRBV28 CASSLDRAYYGYTF
TRBV6-1 CASSGGLLNTEAFF
TRBV5-4 CASRQGASEQYF
TRBV5-6 CASSLDGQQYF
TRBV27 CASSLGQGYYGYTF
TRBV27 CASSGDHRGRMNTEAFF
TRBV7-2 CASSLLDKYEQYF
TRBV7-2 CASSRQGAGSGANVLTF
TRBV27 CASSSGLAGVYEQFF
TRBV28 CASSLAGSGNTIYF
TRBV20-1 CSAGGAETQYF
TRBV2 CASSGLADTQYF
TRBV18 CASSPPSVSDTQYF
TRBV19 CASSIGVRGVIETQYF
TRBV6-5 CASSYRTAKYYGYTF
TRBV18 CASSPRPGPENIQYF
TRBV27 CASSRSGTGRYGYTF
TRBV5-6 CASSLVQETQYF
TRBV6-1 CASSPGQSETQYF
TRBV11-3 CASSAREDTEAFF
TRBV6-6 CASSDTEAFF
TRBV5-1 CASSPPSGYRTSSTDTQYF
TRBV11-3 CASRNLGINDTQYF
TRBV5-5 CASSPGGLPECFF